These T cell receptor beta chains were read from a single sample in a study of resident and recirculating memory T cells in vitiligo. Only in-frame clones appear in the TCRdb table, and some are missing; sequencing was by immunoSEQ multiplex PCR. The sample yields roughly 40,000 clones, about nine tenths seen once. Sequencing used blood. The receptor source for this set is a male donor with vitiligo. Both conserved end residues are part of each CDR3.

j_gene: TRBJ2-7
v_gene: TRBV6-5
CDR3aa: CASSSQAGVVHEQYF

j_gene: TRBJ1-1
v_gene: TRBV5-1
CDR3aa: CASSLVDRGDEAFF

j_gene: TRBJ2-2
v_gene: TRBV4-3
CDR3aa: CASSQPGYTGELFF

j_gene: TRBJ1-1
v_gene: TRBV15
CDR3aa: CATSSSDTAGAFF

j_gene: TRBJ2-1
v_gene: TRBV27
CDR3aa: CASSFRGSGNEQFF

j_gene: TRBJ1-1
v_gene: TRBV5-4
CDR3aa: CASSLRPQGSTREAFF

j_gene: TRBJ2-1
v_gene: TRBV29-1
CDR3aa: CSVAATGSDEQFF

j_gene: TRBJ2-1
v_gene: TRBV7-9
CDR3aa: CASSFEGGNEQFF

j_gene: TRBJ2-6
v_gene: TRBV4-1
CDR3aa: CASSQDDSSGANVLTF

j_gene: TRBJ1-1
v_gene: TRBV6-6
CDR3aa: CASSDRNTGNTEAFF